This T cell receptor (beta chain) stems from a study of tumor-infiltrating lymphocytes in primary liver carcinoma. Notes on the study in general: The difference in top-250-clone fraction between tumors and blood was significant, favoring tumors (p = 0.039).

Turning to this clonotype: Its target is not known. One junction end disagrees with the germline gene, perhaps due to a read error.

RNA was extracted from whole blood without cell sorting, alongside germline DNA. There were only treatment-naive patients, all with chronic HBV infection. TCR beta cDNA was made from around 520 ng total RNA with a constant-region primer. What produced the TCR beta libraries was three nested multiplex PCR rounds using slightly modified ARM-PCR. Forward primers for TRBV1-TRBV30 and a C-beta reverse primer served the first two PCR rounds, at approximately 10 cycles each. TCRdb reprocessed the multiplex PCR reads via MiXCR and lists one record per CDR3 protein. This sample carries hundreds of thousands of distinct CDR3 sequences, 55% to 65% of them seen once, and the ten largest clones take roughly 9%. The CDR3 consists of 15 residues. Per the germline V gene, CDR1 is SGHNT and CDR2 is YYREEE (reference sequence).

Specimen: peripheral blood. The TCR originated in a middle-aged man with primary liver carcinoma and hepatitis B virus infection. The rearrangement joins TRBV5-4 to TRBJ2-1, with D unresolved. The CDR3 here is CTSNSPSLPCNEQFF. In nucleotides, the CDR3 is TGTACCAGCAACTCCCCTAGTCTTCCCTGCAATGAGCAGTTCTTC.